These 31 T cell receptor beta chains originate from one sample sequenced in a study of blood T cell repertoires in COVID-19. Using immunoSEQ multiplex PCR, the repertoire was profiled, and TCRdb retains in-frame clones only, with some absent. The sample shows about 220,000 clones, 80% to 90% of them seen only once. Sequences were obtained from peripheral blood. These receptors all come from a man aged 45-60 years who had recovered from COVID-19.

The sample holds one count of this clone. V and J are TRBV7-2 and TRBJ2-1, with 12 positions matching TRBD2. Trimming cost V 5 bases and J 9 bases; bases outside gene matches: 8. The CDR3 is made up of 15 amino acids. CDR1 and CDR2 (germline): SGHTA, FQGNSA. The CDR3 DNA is TGTGCCAGCAGCCCGACTAGCGGGAGAAAAACTGAGCAGTTCTTC. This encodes CASSPTSGRKTEQFF. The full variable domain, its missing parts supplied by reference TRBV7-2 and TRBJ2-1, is GAGVSQSPSNKVTEKGKDVELRCDPISGHTALYWYRQSLGQGLEFLIYFQGNSAPDKSGLPSDRFSAERTGGSVSTLTIQRTQQEDSAVYLCASSPTSGRKTEQFFGPGTRLTVL.

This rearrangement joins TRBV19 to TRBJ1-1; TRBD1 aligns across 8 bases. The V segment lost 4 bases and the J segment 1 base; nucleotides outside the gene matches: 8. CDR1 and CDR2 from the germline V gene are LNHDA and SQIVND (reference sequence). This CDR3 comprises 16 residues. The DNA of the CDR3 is TGTGCCAGTAGTACAACCAGGGGGCGCGGGAACACTGAAGCTTTCTTT. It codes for CASSTTRGRGNTEAFF. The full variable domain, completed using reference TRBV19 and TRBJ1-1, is DGGITQSPKYLFRKEGQNVTLSCEQNLNHDAMYWYRQDPGQGLRLIYYSQIVNDFQKGDIAEGYSVSREKKESFPLTVTSAQKNPTAFYLCASSTTRGRGNTEAFFGQGTRLTVV.

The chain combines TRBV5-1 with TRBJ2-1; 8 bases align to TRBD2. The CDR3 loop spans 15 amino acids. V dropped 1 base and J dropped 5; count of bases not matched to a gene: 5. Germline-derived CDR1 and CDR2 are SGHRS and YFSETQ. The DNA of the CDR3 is TGCGCCAGCAGCTTGAACCTAGCGGGTAACAATGAGCAGTTCTTC. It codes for CASSLNLAGNNEQFF.

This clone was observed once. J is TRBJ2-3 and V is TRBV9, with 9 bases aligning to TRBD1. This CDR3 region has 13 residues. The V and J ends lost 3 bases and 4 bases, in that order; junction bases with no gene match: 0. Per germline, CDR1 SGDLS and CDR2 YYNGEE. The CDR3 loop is CASSGDRADTQYF. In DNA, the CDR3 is TGTGCCAGCAGCGGGGACAGGGCAGATACGCAGTATTTT.

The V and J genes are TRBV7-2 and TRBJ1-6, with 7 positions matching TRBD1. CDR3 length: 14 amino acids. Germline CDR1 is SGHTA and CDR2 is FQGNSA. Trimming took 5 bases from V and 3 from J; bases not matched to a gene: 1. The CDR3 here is CASSQGGYNSPLHF. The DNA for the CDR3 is TGTGCCAGCAGCCAGGGGGGCTATAATTCACCCCTCCACTTT.

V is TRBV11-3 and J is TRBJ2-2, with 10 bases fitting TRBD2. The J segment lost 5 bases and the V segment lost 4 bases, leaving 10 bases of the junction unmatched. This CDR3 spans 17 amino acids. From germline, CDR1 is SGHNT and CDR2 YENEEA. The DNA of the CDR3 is TGTGCCAGCAGCTCACTCCTAGCGGGAGTTGGTACCGGGGAGCTGTTTTTT. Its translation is CASSSLLAGVGTGELFF. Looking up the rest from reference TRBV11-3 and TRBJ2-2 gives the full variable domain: EAGVVQSPRYKIIEKKQPVAFWCNPISGHNTLYWYLQNLGQGPELLIRYENEEAVDDSQLPKDRFSAERLKGVDSTLKIQPAELGDSAVYLCASSSLLAGVGTGELFFGEGSRLTVL.

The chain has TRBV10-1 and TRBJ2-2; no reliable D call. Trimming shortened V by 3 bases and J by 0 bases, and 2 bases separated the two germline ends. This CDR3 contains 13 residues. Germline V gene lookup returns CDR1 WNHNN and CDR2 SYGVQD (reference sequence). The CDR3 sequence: CASSDTNTGELFF. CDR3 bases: TGCGCCAGCAGTGACACGAACACCGGGGAGCTGTTTTTT.

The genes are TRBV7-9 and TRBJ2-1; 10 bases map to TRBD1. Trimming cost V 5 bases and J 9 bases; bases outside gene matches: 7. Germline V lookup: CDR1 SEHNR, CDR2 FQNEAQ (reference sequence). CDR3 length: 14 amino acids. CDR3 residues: CASSLGTGEREQFF. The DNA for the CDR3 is TGTGCCAGCAGCCTCGGGACAGGGGAACGTGAGCAGTTCTTC.

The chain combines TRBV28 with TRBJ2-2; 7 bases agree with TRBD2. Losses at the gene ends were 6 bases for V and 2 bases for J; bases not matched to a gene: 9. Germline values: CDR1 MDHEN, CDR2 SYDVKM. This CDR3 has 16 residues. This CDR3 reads CASSPLRGENTGELFF. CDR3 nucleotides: TGTGCCAGCAGCCCCCTCCGGGGGGAAAACACCGGGGAGCTGTTTTTT.

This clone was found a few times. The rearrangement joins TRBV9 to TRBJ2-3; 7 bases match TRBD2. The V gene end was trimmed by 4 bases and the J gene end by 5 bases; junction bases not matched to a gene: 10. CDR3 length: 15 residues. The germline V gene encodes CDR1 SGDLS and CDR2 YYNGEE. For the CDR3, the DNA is TGTGCCAGCAGCTACCGGACTAGAGAAGGAGATACGCAGTATTTT. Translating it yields CASSYRTREGDTQYF. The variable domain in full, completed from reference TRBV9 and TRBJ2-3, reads DSGVTQTPKHLITATGQRVTLRCSPRSGDLSVYWYQQSLDQGLQFLIQYYNGEERAKGNILERFSAQQFPDLHSELNLSSLELGDSALYFCASSYRTREGDTQYFGPGTRLTVL.

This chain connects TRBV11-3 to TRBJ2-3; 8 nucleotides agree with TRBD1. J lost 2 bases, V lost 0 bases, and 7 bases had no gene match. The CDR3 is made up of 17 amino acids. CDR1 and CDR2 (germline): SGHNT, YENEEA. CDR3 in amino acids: CASSLEQGTGVTDTQYF. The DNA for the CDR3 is TGTGCCAGCAGCTTAGAACAGGGGACAGGTGTCACAGATACGCAGTATTTT.

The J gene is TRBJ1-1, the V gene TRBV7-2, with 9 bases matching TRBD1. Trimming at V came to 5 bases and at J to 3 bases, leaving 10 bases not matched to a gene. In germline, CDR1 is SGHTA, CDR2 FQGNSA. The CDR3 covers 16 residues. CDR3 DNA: TGTGCCAGCAGCCACGGGACAGGGATTCCGTACACTGAAGCTTTCTTT. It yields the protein CASSHGTGIPYTEAFF.

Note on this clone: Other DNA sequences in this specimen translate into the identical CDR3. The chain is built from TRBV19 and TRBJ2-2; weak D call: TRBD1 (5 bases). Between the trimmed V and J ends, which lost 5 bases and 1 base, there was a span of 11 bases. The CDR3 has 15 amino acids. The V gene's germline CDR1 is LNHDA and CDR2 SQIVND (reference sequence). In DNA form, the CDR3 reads TGTGCCAGTAGTTCCCAGGGATTGAACACCGGGGAGCTGTTTTTT. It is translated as CASSSQGLNTGELFF.

The CDR3 nucleotides read TGTGCCAGCAGCTACAGGACAGGGGGCTTTGGTAACACCGGGGAGCTGTTTTTT. It yields the protein CASSYRTGGFGNTGELFF. The chain links TRBV7-2 to TRBJ2-2, with 11 bases lining up with TRBD1. Germline values: CDR1 SGHTA, CDR2 FQGNSA. The length of the CDR3 is 18 residues. Germline trimming cut 4 bases from V and 2 bases from J; bases unmatched to any gene: 9. Using reference TRBV7-2 and TRBJ2-2 for the parts outside the CDR3, the full variable domain is GAGVSQSPSNKVTEKGKDVELRCDPISGHTALYWYRQSLGQGLEFLIYFQGNSAPDKSGLPSDRFSAERTGGSVSTLTIQRTQQEDSAVYLCASSYRTGGFGNTGELFFGEGSRLTVL.

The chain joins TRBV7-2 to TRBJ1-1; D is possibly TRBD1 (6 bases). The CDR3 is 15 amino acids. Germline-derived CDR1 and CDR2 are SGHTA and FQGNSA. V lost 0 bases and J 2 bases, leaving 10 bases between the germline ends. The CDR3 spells CASSLARGGNTEAFF. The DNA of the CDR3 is TGTGCCAGCAGCTTAGCGAGAGGGGGTAACACTGAAGCTTTCTTT.

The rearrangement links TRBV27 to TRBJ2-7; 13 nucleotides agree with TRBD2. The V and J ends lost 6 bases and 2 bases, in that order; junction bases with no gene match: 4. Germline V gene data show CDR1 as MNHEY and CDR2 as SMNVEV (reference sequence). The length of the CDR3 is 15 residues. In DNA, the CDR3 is TGTGCCAGCAGACGACTAGCGGGGGGCCCCTACGAGCAGTACTTC. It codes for CASRRLAGGPYEQYF.

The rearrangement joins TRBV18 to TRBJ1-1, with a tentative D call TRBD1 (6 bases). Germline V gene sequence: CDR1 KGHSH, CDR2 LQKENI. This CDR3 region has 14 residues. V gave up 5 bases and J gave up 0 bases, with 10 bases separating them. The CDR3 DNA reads TGTGCCAGCTCAGAGCAGGGGCTGAACACTGAAGCTTTCTTT. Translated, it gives CASSEQGLNTEAFF.

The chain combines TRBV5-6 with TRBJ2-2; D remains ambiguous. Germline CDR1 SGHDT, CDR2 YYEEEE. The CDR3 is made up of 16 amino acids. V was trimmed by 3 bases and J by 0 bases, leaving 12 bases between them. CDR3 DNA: TGTGCCAGCAGCTGGGCGAGTCTTTCGAACACCGGGGAGCTGTTTTTT. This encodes CASSWASLSNTGELFF. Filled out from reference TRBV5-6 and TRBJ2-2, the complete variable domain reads DAGVTQSPTHLIKTRGQQVTLRCSPKSGHDTVSWYQQALGQGPQFIFQYYEEEERQRGNFPDRFSGHQFPNYSSELNVNALLLGDSALYLCASSWASLSNTGELFFGEGSRLTVL.

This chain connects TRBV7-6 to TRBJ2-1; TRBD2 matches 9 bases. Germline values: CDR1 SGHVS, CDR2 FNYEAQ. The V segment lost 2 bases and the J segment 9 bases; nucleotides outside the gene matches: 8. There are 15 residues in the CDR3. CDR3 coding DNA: TGTGCCAGCAGCTTATACCTAGCGGGAACAGGTGAGCAGTTCTTC. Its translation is CASSLYLAGTGEQFF.

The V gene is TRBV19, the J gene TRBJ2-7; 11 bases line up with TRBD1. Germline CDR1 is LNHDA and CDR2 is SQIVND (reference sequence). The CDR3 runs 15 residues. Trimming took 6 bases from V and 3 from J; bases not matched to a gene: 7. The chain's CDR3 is CASSEPGTGGYEQYF. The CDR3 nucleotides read TGTGCCAGTAGCGAGCCCGGGACAGGGGGCTACGAGCAGTACTTC.

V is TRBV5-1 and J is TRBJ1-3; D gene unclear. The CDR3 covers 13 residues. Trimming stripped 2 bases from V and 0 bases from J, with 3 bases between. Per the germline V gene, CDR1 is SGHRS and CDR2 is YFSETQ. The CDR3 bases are TGCGCCAGCAGCTTCAACTCTGGAAACACCATATATTTT. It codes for CASSFNSGNTIYF.

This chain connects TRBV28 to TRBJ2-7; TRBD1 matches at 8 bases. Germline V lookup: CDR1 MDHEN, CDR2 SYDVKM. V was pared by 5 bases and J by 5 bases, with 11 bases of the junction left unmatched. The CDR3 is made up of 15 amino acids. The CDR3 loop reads CASSQPRGRHNEQYF. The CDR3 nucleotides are TGTGCCAGCAGTCAACCCAGGGGGCGTCACAACGAGCAGTACTTC. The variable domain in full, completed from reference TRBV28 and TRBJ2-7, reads DVKVTQSSRYLVKRTGEKVFLECVQDMDHENMFWYRQDPGLGLRLIYFSYDVKMKEKGDIPEGYSVSREKKERFSLILESASTNQTSMYLCASSQPRGRHNEQYFGPGTRLTVT.

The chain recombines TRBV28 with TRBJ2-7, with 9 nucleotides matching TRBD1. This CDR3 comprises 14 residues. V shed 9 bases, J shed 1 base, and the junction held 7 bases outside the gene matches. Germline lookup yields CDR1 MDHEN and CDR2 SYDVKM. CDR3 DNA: TGTGCCAGTAGAACAGGGGGCGCTTCCTACGAGCAGTACTTC. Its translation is CASRTGGASYEQYF.

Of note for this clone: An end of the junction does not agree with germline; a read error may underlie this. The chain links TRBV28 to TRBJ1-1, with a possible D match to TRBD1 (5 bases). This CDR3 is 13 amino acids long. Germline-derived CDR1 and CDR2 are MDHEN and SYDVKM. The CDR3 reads CASSNLPPNRSVF. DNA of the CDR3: TGTGCCAGCAGTAACCTACCCCCCAACAGGTCCGTCTTT.

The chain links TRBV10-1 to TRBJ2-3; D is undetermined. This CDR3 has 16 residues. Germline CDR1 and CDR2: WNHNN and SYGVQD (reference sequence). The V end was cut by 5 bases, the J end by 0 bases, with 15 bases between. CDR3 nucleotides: TGCGCCAGCAGTAAGGTCCGGAGCGCGAGCACAGATACGCAGTATTTT. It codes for CASSKVRSASTDTQYF.

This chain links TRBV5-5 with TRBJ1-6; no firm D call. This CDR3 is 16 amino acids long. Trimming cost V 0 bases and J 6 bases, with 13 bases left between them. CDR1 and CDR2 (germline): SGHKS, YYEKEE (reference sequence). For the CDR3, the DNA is TGTGCCAGCAGCTTGGGAGGCGCCCTAGTTAATTCACCCCTCCACTTT. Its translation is CASSLGGALVNSPLHF.

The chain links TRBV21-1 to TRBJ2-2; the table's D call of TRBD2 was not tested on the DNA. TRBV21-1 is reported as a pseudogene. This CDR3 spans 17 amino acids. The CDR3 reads CASSKARGGVATGELFF. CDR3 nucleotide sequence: TGTGCCAGCAGCAAAGCCCGGGGAGGGGTCGCCACCGGGGAGCTGTTTTTT.

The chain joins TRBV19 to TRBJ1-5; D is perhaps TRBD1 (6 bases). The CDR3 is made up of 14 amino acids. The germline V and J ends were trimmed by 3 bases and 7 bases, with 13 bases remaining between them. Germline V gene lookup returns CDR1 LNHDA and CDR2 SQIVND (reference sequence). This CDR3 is CASSIKAGDQPQHF. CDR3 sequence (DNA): TGTGCCAGTAGTATCAAGGCAGGGGACCAGCCCCAGCATTTT.

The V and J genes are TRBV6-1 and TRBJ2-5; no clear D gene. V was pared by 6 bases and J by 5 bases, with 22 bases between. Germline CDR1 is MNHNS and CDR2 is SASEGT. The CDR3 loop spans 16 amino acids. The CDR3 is CASRESLGQRSETQYF. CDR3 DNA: TGTGCCAGCAGGGAATCCCTCGGTCAACGTTCCGAGACCCAGTACTTC.

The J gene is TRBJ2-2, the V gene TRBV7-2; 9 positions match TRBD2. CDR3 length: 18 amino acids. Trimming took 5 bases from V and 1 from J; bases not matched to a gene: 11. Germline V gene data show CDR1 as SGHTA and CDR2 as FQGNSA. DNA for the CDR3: TGTGCCAGCAGCCCCGAGACTAGCGGCAGGCTGAACACCGGGGAGCTGTTTTTT. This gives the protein CASSPETSGRLNTGELFF.

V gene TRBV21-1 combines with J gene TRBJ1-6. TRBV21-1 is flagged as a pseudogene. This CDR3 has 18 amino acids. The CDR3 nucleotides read TGTGCCAGCAGCAAAGGACCCCTAGAGAGCTCCTATAATTCACCCCTCCACTTT. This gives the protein CASSKGPLESSYNSPLHF.